Listed below are T cell receptor beta chains from one sample, sequenced in a study of blood T cell repertoires in COVID-19. TCRdb's copy holds only in-frame clones and misses some; the assay was immunoSEQ multiplex PCR. The repertoire has about 100,000 clones, around four fifths of them found once; the top ten carry under 5%. The sample was peripheral blood. Receptor source: an older woman with acute or convalescent COVID-19. Both conserved end residues are trimmed from each CDR3. D genes are given only for firm matches.

NA	TRBV25-1	TRBJ2-2	9	ATSGSGELF
NA	TRBV6-1	TRBJ1-2	11	ASSEYGSKGYT
TRBD1	TRBV9	TRBJ2-5	13	ASSVGGQGGETQY
NA	TRBV19	TRBJ1-5	16	ASSIEGFGNPFQSRQH
TRBD2	TRBV18	TRBJ2-1	13	ASSVASGGAGQQF
TRBD2	TRBV29-1	TRBJ2-7	11	SARSGRDYEQY
TRBD1	TRBV7-9	TRBJ1-5	11	ASSFTGGSPQH
NA	TRBV4-1	TRBJ1-2	13	ASSQPGHTNYGYT
TRBD2	TRBV14	TRBJ2-5	10	ASSSGWETQY
NA	TRBV7-2	TRBJ1-1	15	ASSPRRVLGVTTEAF